The source of this TCR beta chain is a study of cytomegalovirus exposure and HLA in healthy donors. Primers: 60 Vbeta forward and 13 Jbeta reverse. Libraries were prepared by immunoSEQ multiplex PCR; TCRdb keeps only in-frame clonotypes and omits some of them. The sample consists of approximately 88,000 clones, 60% to 80% of them appearing once. Trimming removed 3 bases from V and 0 bases from J, with 19 bases in between. The CDR3 sequence is 18 residues long. CDR1 SGHNT and CDR2 YYREEE come from the germline V gene (reference sequence). The receptor was derived from a young man in good health and CMV-seronegative. The chain recombines TRBV5-4 with TRBJ1-3; D unresolved. The sequenced sample was PBMCs. DNA for the CDR3: TGTGCCAGCAGCTCTTTCAACAGCCATTCCTTCTCTGGAAACACCATATATTTT. Its translation is CASSSFNSHSFSGNTIYF. The full variable domain, its missing parts supplied by reference TRBV5-4 and TRBJ1-3, is ETGVTQSPTHLIKTRGQQVTLRCSSQSGHNTVSWYQQALGQGPQFIFQYYREEENGRGNFPPRFSGLQFPNYSSELNVNALELDDSALYLCASSSFNSHSFSGNTIYFGEGSWLTVV.